This T cell receptor beta chain was found in a study of T cells after yellow fever vaccination. The CDR3 contains 15 residues. Between the trimmed V and J ends, which lost 4 bases and 3 bases, there was a span of 15 bases. Germline CDR1 SGHRS, CDR2 YFSETQ. TCRdb re-called the 5' RACE reads through MiXCR, storing one row per CDR3 protein. The data contain 200,000 to 250,000 distinct CDR3 sequences, 6% to 7.5% of them singletons. The source of this sequence is a man younger than 45 who received the YFV17D yellow fever vaccine. V gene TRBV5-1 combines with J gene TRBJ2-3, with D perhaps matching TRBD1 or TRBD2 (5 bases each). The sequences come from CD4+ T cells sorted from PBMCs, collected 15 days after the yellow fever booster vaccination. For the CDR3, the DNA is TGCGCCAGCAGCCTCGGGACGTTAGGGACAGATACGCAGTATTTT. It translates to CASSLGTLGTDTQYF. The entire variable domain, with the rest obtained from reference TRBV5-1 and TRBJ2-3, is as follows: KAGVTQTPRYLIKTRGQQVTLSCSPISGHRSVSWYQQTPGQGLQFLFEYFSETQRNKGNFPGRFSGRQFSNSRSEMNVSTLELGDSALYLCASSLGTLGTDTQYFGPGTRLTVL.